This T cell receptor beta chain came from a study of PD-L1 blockade in urothelial cancer. Overall study: Men with urothelial cancer arising in the bladder made up most of the 29 patients. Blood samples contained a median around 140,000 T cells. The study's findings and limits: Below-median pretreatment blood TCR clonality predicted better survival.

A note on this clone: The antigen remains unidentified.

Germline lookup yields CDR1 KGHSH and CDR2 LQKENI. The CDR3 length is 14 residues. The trim removed 4 bases at V and 6 bases at J, leaving 8 bases unmatched. Time point described: pretreatment peripheral blood. Sequenced by immunoSEQ multiplex PCR; TCRdb stores in-frame clones only, minus some. Among about 50,000 clones listed, just over 85% were seen once. Sequenced material: PBMCs, taken around atezolizumab (anti-PD-L1) treatment. This TCR was sampled from a man in his fifties or sixties with urothelial cancer. The chain combines TRBV18 with TRBJ1-2; TRBD1 aligns across 7 bases. The CDR3 loop reads CASSRAGGTNGYTF. CDR3 bases: TGTGCCAGCTCACGGGCAGGGGGAACCAATGGCTACACCTTC.